The 21 T cell receptor beta chains given below trace back to one sample, sequenced in a study of T cells in Graves' hyperthyroidism and ophthalmopathy (dated by TCRdb to the late 2010s). The method was multiplex PCR. Sequencing was performed on an Illumina HiSeq 2000. The TCR beta CDR3 regions were amplified from RNA transcripts. The first round of RT-PCR for the TCR CDR3 was performed with the HTBI primer set and the Qiagen OneStep RT-PCR kit. TCRdb reran the public reads through fastp at Q25 and MiXCR, keeping productive beta chains. Rows with a matching CDR3 protein are joined into one entry that keeps the most common DNA and genes. This sample is represented by over 300,000 distinct CDR3 sequences; approximately 14% of them were singletons. The top ten clonotypes cover roughly 11% of the sample. The sample was blood. These receptor sequences come from a woman in her sixties with Graves' hyperthyroidism.

This clonotype appeared many times. The genes are TRBV11-2 and TRBJ2-2; TRBD2 is a possible D gene (6 bases). Germline-derived CDR1 and CDR2 are SGHAT and FQNNGV. The CDR3 is 14 residues long. Trimming pared 5 bases from V and 6 bases from J, leaving 13 bases between. CDR3 residues: CASSRRAGSGELFF. The CDR3 DNA reads TGTGCCAGCAGCCGGAGGGCGGGGTCCGGGGAGCTGTTTTTT.

This clonotype was found once. This may be a read error, as it is one base from a much larger clone. The genes are TRBV30 and TRBJ1-2; possible D gene TRBD1, 5 bases. This CDR3 is built from 13 residues. The V gene lost 7 bases and the J gene lost 6 bases, with 18 bases spanning the gap. The germline CDR1 and CDR2 sequences are GTSNPN and SVGIG (reference sequence). CDR3 in amino acids: CALSPGRGHGYTF. For the CDR3, the DNA is TGTGCCTTGAGCCCCGGGAGGGGCCATGGCTACACCTTC.

This clonotype came up many times. The V call is TRBV7-3, the J call TRBJ1-1, with D perhaps matching TRBD1 (6 bases). The CDR3 length is 14 residues. The V gene lost 4 bases and the J gene lost 2 bases, with 11 bases spanning the gap. Germline loops: CDR1 SGHTA, CDR2 FQGTGA. The CDR3 sequence is CASSSGQSNTEAFF. The CDR3 DNA follows: TGTGCCAGCAGCTCCGGACAGAGTAACACTGAAGCTTTCTTT. The entire variable domain, with the rest obtained from reference TRBV7-3 and TRBJ1-1, is as follows: GAGVSQTPSNKVTEKGKYVELRCDPISGHTALYWYRQSLGQGPEFLIYFQGTGAADDSGLPNDRFFAVRPEGSVSTLKIQRTERGDSAVYLCASSSGQSNTEAFFGQGTRLTVV.

This clonotype was seen at least ten times. The genes are TRBV18 and TRBJ2-1; a weak D match, TRBD2 (5 bases). Germline V CDR1 and CDR2: KGHSH, LQKENI. Trimming shortened V by 2 bases and J by 5 bases, and 7 bases separated the two germline ends. The length of the CDR3 is 13 residues. The DNA of the CDR3 is TGTGCCAGCTCACCAGGGCGGGACAATGAGCAGTTCTTC. This codes for CASSPGRDNEQFF.

On this clonotype: A clone one base away is much larger, so this may be a read error. The chain carries TRBV10-3 and TRBJ1-1; 7 bases line up with TRBD1. This CDR3 region has 17 residues. Per germline, CDR1 ENHRY and CDR2 SYGVKD. V lost 10 bases to trimming and J lost 0 bases; unmatched junction nucleotides: 17. CDR3 sequence reads: CATIRDRQGVMNTEAFF. CDR3 coding DNA: TGTGCCACCATTCGCGATAGACAGGGAGTCATGAACACTGAAGCTTTCTTT.

The chain combines TRBV7-9 with TRBJ2-1; 8 bases fit TRBD2. V was pared by 5 bases and J by 0 bases, with 12 bases of the junction left unmatched. The CDR3 extends over 18 amino acids. The germline V gene has CDR1 SEHNR and CDR2 FQNEAQ (reference sequence). The CDR3, as DNA: TGTGCCAGCAGCAAGGCGGGACTAGGTCTAGGCTCCTACAATGAGCAGTTCTTC. Protein sequence: CASSKAGLGLGSYNEQFF.

This clonotype was seen repeatedly, ten times or more. The V and J genes are TRBV28 and TRBJ1-4; a possible D gene is TRBD1 (6 bases). The CDR3 length is 13 residues. The V gene's germline CDR1 is MDHEN and CDR2 SYDVKM. V shed 5 bases and J shed 3 bases, with 7 bases lying between them. Written as DNA, the CDR3 is TGTGCCAGCAGTGGGACACCTAATGAAAAACTGTTTTTT. Translation: CASSGTPNEKLFF.

This clonotype has at least ten counts. This chain connects TRBV24-1 to TRBJ2-1; TRBD2 matches 10 bases. Germline V gives CDR1 KGHDR, CDR2 SFDVKD. Trimming took 9 bases from V and 5 from J; bases not matched to a gene: 9. This CDR3 contains 15 residues. CDR3 region: CATRGAGGSHNEQFF. The CDR3 nucleotides read TGTGCCACCCGGGGAGCGGGAGGGTCCCACAATGAGCAGTTCTTC.

This clonotype was seen at least ten times. The rearrangement uses TRBV30 and TRBJ1-6; a possible D gene is TRBD1 (6 bases). Trimming stripped 4 bases from V and 5 bases from J, with 12 bases between. Germline CDR1 reads GTSNPN; CDR2 reads SVGIG (reference sequence). This CDR3 has 14 amino acids. This CDR3 is CAWTGGQNNSPLHF. The CDR3 DNA reads TGTGCCTGGACCGGAGGACAGAATAATTCACCCCTCCACTTT.

This clonotype was seen only a few times. CDR3 region: CSVADLGYTPKNIQYF. CDR3 bases: TGCAGCGTTGCCGATTTAGGCTATACCCCTAAAAACATTCAGTACTTC. The gene calls are TRBV29-1 and TRBJ2-4, with D hard to call. The CDR3 spans 16 residues. Germline-derived CDR1 and CDR2 are SQVTM and ANQGSEA. V was pared by 4 bases and J by 4 bases, with 20 bases between.

This clonotype was seen many times. The genes are TRBV7-6 and TRBJ1-1, with D possibly matching TRBD1 (6 bases). The CDR3 contains 14 residues. The V end was cut by 5 bases, the J end by 1 base, with 11 bases between. CDR1 SGHVS and CDR2 FNYEAQ come from the germline V gene. The CDR3 DNA is TGTGCCAGCAGCCCACGGGGGGCGAACACTGAAGCTTTCTTT. Amino acids: CASSPRGANTEAFF.

This chain links TRBV20-1 with TRBJ2-6; D may be TRBD2 (5 bases). The CDR3 has 18 amino acids. Between the trimmed V and J ends, which lost 5 bases and 0 bases, there was a span of 20 bases. CDR1 is DFQATT and CDR2 is SNEGSKA in the germline V gene (reference sequence). The CDR3 protein is CSAPLTGGRVSGANVLTF. DNA of the CDR3: TGCAGTGCTCCTTTAACTGGAGGAAGGGTCTCTGGGGCCAACGTCCTGACTTTC.

This clonotype was seen only a few times. A read error may explain this, as a much larger clone is one base away. The conserved closing phenylalanine or tryptophan is absent in this CDR3, likely reflecting a read error. The chain combines TRBV7-3 with TRBJ1-5; 7 bases agree with TRBD1. Germline CDR1 and CDR2: SGHTA and FQGTGA. The CDR3 consists of 15 residues. The V segment lost 4 bases and the J segment 2 bases; nucleotides outside the gene matches: 5. The CDR3 here is CASSSPGQGNQPQHL. The CDR3 nucleotides are TGTGCCAGCAGCTCCCCAGGACAGGGCAATCAGCCCCAGCATCTT.

The rearrangement uses TRBV2 and TRBJ2-4; D possibly matches TRBD1 or TRBD2 (6 bases each). Germline V CDR1 and CDR2: SNHLY, FYNNEI. The CDR3 is 13 residues long. Between the trimmed V and J ends, which lost 4 bases and 9 bases, there was a span of 13 bases. This CDR3 is CASSAEGGSIQYF. The DNA for the CDR3 is TGTGCCAGCAGTGCCGAGGGGGGCAGCATTCAGTACTTC.

This chain connects TRBV30 to TRBJ2-7; unclear D gene. Germline values: CDR1 GTSNPN, CDR2 SVGIG (reference sequence). The V end lost 0 bases, the J end lost 2 bases, and 5 bases lay between the germline ends. This CDR3 has 12 amino acids. CDR3 sequence reads: CAWSVHPYEQYF. CDR3 DNA: TGTGCCTGGAGTGTACACCCCTACGAGCAGTACTTC. Full variable domain (outside the CDR3, taken from reference TRBV30 and TRBJ2-7): SQTIHQWPATLVQPVGSPLSLECTVEGTSNPNLYWYRQAAGRGLQLLFYSVGIGQISSEVPQNLSASRPQDRQFILSSKKLLLSDSGFYLCAWSVHPYEQYFGPGTRLTVT.

The table lists this clonotype with many counts. V is TRBV11-3 and J is TRBJ2-7, with TRBD1 as a possible D gene (6 bases). The CDR3 sequence is 15 residues long. The germline gives CDR1 SGHNT, CDR2 YENEEA. Trimming shortened V by 4 bases and J by 2 bases, and 15 bases separated the two germline ends. The DNA for the CDR3 is TGTGCCAGCAGCTCTAGACAGGCTAACCCCTACGAGCAGTACTTC. This sequence encodes CASSSRQANPYEQYF.

In this sample, this clonotype turned up many times. The chain joins TRBV7-8 to TRBJ1-4, with TRBD1 matching 7 bases. CDR1 SGHVS and CDR2 FQNEAQ come from the germline V gene. The ends lost 6 bases at V and 4 bases at J; junction bases unmatched: 2. The length of the CDR3 is 13 residues. This chain's CDR3 is CASSGQDNEKLFF. In DNA, the CDR3 is TGTGCCAGCAGTGGACAGGATAATGAAAAACTGTTTTTT. The complete variable domain, with remaining parts taken from reference TRBV7-8 and TRBJ1-4, reads GAGVSQSPRYKVAKRGQDVALRCDPISGHVSLFWYQQALGQGPEFLTYFQNEAQLDKSGLPSDRFFAERPEGSVSTLKIQRTQQEDSAVYLCASSGQDNEKLFFGSGTQLSVL.

This clonotype showed up many times. The chain employs TRBV30 and TRBJ1-1; a weak D match, TRBD1 (5 bases). There are 13 residues in the CDR3. V was clipped by 5 bases and J by 1 base, with 11 bases between them. The V gene's germline CDR1 is GTSNPN and CDR2 SVGIG (reference sequence). CDR3 DNA: TGTGCCTGGGTACTTAGGGGGAACACTGAAGCTTTCTTT. This sequence encodes CAWVLRGNTEAFF.

Ten or more counts support this clonotype. The chain combines TRBV5-1 with TRBJ2-1; 11 positions match TRBD2. V shed 5 bases, J shed 2 bases, and the junction held 6 bases outside the gene matches. This CDR3 is built from 16 residues. Germline values: CDR1 SGHRS, CDR2 YFSETQ. The CDR3 region is CASRATSGIAYNEQFF. In nucleotides, the CDR3 is TGCGCCAGCAGAGCGACTAGCGGGATTGCCTACAATGAGCAGTTCTTC.

V and J are TRBV19 and TRBJ1-1, with no clear D. Germline loops: CDR1 LNHDA, CDR2 SQIVND (reference sequence). The CDR3 has 13 residues. Between the trimmed V and J ends, which lost 1 base and 10 bases, there was a span of 13 bases. In DNA form, the CDR3 reads TGTGCCAGTAGTATAGTATTGGGCCTTGTAGCTTTCTTT. Protein product: CASSIVLGLVAFF. The entire variable domain, with the rest obtained from reference TRBV19 and TRBJ1-1, is as follows: DGGITQSPKYLFRKEGQNVTLSCEQNLNHDAMYWYRQDPGQGLRLIYYSQIVNDFQKGDIAEGYSVSREKKESFPLTVTSAQKNPTAFYLCASSIVLGLVAFFGQGTRLTVV.

V gene TRBV29-1 combines with J gene TRBJ1-2; D gene ambiguous. The V end lost 3 bases, the J end lost 0 bases, and 11 bases lay between the germline ends. Germline CDR1 is SQVTM and CDR2 is ANQGSEA. The CDR3 is made up of 14 amino acids. The DNA for the CDR3 is TGCAGCGTTGATGGGCTTGGTACTAACTATGGCTACACCTTC. Its protein is CSVDGLGTNYGYTF.